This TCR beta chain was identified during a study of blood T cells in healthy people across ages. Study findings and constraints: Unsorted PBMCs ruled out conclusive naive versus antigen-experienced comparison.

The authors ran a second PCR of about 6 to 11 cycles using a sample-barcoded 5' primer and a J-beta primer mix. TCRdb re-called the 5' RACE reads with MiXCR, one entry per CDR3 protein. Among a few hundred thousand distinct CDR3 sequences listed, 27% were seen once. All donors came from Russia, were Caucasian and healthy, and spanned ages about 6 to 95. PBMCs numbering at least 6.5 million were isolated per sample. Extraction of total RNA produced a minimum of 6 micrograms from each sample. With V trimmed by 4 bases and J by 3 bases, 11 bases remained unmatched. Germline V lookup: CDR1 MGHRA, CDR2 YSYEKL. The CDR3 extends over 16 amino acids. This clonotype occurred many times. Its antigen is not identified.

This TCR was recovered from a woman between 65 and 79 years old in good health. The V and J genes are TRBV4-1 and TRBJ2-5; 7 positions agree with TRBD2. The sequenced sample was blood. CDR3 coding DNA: TGCGCCAGCAGCCGATTAAGGCGGGAGCGAGAAGAGACCCAGTACTTC. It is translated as CASSRLRREREETQYF.